This passage covers 30 T cell receptor beta chains from one sample sequenced in a study of blood T cell repertoires in COVID-19. This table comes from immunoSEQ multiplex PCR, and its TCRdb copy is limited to in-frame clones, with some not included. Of a few hundred thousand clones in the sample, approximately 90% were seen once. The sequenced sample consisted of PBMCs or T cells enriched from blood (not recorded which). The receptors stem from a man aged 30 to 45 who had recovered from COVID-19.

The V gene is TRBV6-5, the J gene TRBJ2-2; a weak D match, TRBD1 (5 bases). Trimming took 7 bases from V and 5 from J, leaving 14 bases between them. The CDR3 is 14 residues long. Germline CDR1 reads MNHEY; CDR2 reads SVGAGI. CDR3 in amino acids: CASIGLRQTGELFF. The DNA of the CDR3 is TGTGCCAGCATCGGCCTCAGACAGACCGGGGAGCTGTTTTTT.

In the case of this clone: The sample holds other DNA sequences that translate to the same CDR3. V usage is TRBV4-2 and J usage is TRBJ1-2; no clear D gene. Germline assignment: CDR1 LGHNA and CDR2 YNFKEQ. Trimming pared 0 bases from V and 2 bases from J, leaving 7 bases between. The CDR3 is 14 amino acids. As DNA, the CDR3 is TGTGCCAGCAGCCAAGATCGGGGAAACTATGGCTACACCTTC. Amino acids: CASSQDRGNYGYTF.

The chain couples TRBV4-2 to TRBJ2-1, with 10 bases aligning to TRBD2. Germline lookup yields CDR1 LGHNA and CDR2 YNFKEQ. V lost 0 bases and J lost 6; bases outside the gene matches: 5. The CDR3 is 16 residues long. The CDR3 is CASSQDQLAGANEQFF. The CDR3 nucleotides are TGTGCCAGCAGCCAAGATCAGCTAGCGGGAGCCAATGAGCAGTTCTTC.

The chain uses TRBV27 and TRBJ2-2, with D possibly being TRBD1 (5 bases). The CDR3 has 13 amino acids. V lost 3 bases and J 6 bases, leaving 8 bases between the germline ends. CDR1 and CDR2 from the germline V gene are MNHEY and SMNVEV (reference sequence). For the CDR3, the DNA is TGTGCCAGCAGTTTTTGGGGCGCCGGGGAGCTGTTTTTT. Amino acids: CASSFWGAGELFF.

This clone was found once. This chain joins TRBV19 and TRBJ2-3, with TRBD2 matching 11 bases. Germline lookup yields CDR1 LNHDA and CDR2 SQIVND (reference sequence). CDR3 length: 15 amino acids. V was pared by 6 bases and J by 0 bases, with 2 bases of the junction left unmatched. The CDR3, as DNA: TGTGCCAGTAGGGGACTAGCGGTTAGCACAGATACGCAGTATTTT. As protein: CASRGLAVSTDTQYF.

V usage is TRBV24-1 and J usage is TRBJ2-5; 9 bases align to TRBD2. After removal of 5 bases from V and 6 bases from J, the junction contained 12 bases not matched to a gene. The germline V gene encodes CDR1 KGHDR and CDR2 SFDVKD. The length of the CDR3 is 16 residues. CDR3 in DNA: TGTGCCACCAGTGCCCAACGGGCTAGCGGGATTCAGACCCAGTACTTC. Protein: CATSAQRASGIQTQYF.

This clone was found once. The chain uses TRBV6-8 and TRBJ2-5, with D possibly matching TRBD2 (5 bases). V was trimmed by 6 bases and J by 2 bases, leaving 13 bases between them. The germline V gene has CDR1 MNHGY and CDR2 SAAAGT. The CDR3 contains 14 residues. The DNA of the CDR3 is TGTGCCAGCAGATTCACTAGACGACAAGAGACCCAGTACTTC. It encodes CASRFTRRQETQYF.

The rearrangement uses TRBV7-6 and TRBJ1-4, with 7 positions matching TRBD1. After removal of 4 bases from V and 6 bases from J, the junction contained 11 bases not matched to a gene. CDR1 is SGHVS, CDR2 FNYEAQ, per germline. The CDR3 sequence is 16 residues long. The CDR3 loop reads CASSSGGGVEDEKLFF. In DNA, the CDR3 is TGTGCCAGCAGCTCAGGGGGTGGGGTGGAGGATGAAAAACTGTTTTTT.

This rearrangement joins TRBV25-1 to TRBJ1-2; 7 nucleotides line up with TRBD1. CDR3 length: 12 residues. The germline CDR1 and CDR2 sequences are MGHDK and SYGVNS. The ends lost 6 bases at V and 7 bases at J; junction bases unmatched: 5. This CDR3 reads CASSRQGGGYTF. The CDR3 DNA reads as TGTGCCAGCAGCCGACAGGGAGGTGGCTACACCTTC.

The J gene is TRBJ2-2, the V gene TRBV30; 10 bases line up with TRBD1. CDR1 GTSNPN and CDR2 SVGIG come from the germline V gene (reference sequence). Trimming removed 4 bases from V and 1 base from J; junction bases left unmatched: 6. CDR3 length: 16 amino acids. Here the CDR3 DNA reads TGTGCCTGGACAACGGGACAGGGGTGGAACACCGGGGAGCTGTTTTTT. The encoded protein is CAWTTGQGWNTGELFF.

The J gene is TRBJ2-1, the V gene TRBV11-3; D call uncertain. V was cut by 4 bases and J by 4 bases, with 5 bases left in between. The CDR3 extends over 12 amino acids. CDR1 SGHNT and CDR2 YENEEA come from the germline V gene. CDR3 nucleotides: TGTGCCAGCAGCTCCGAGTACAATGAGCAGTTCTTC. Its protein is CASSSEYNEQFF.

The J gene is TRBJ2-7, the V gene TRBV29-1; TRBD1 matches at 10 bases. The V gene's germline CDR1 is SQVTM and CDR2 ANQGSEA. The length of the CDR3 is 16 residues. The junction had 10 bases not matched to a gene; V was cut back by 0 bases and J by 5 bases. The CDR3 protein is CSVEDVRQGAKNEQYF. DNA of the CDR3: TGCAGCGTTGAAGATGTTCGACAGGGGGCGAAGAACGAGCAGTACTTC.

This clone was found a few times. Here the CDR3 reads CASSPPGFGGYTF. The CDR3 DNA follows: TGTGCCAGCAGCCCCCCAGGGTTTGGTGGCTACACCTTC. The chain joins TRBV27 to TRBJ1-2; the D gene is possibly TRBD1 (5 bases). Germline assignment: CDR1 MNHEY and CDR2 SMNVEV (reference sequence). The V gene lost 6 bases and the J gene lost 7 bases, with 15 bases spanning the gap. The CDR3 has 13 amino acids.

This clone has a handful of counts. V and J are TRBV18 and TRBJ1-6, with TRBD1 matching 7 bases. Trimming at V came to 1 base and at J to 5 bases, leaving 2 bases not matched to a gene. The CDR3 spans 15 residues. The germline CDR1 and CDR2 sequences are KGHSH and LQKENI. The CDR3 DNA sequence: TGTGCCAGCTCACCACGGACAGGAGATAATTCACCCCTCCACTTT. Protein product: CASSPRTGDNSPLHF. Together with reference TRBV18 and TRBJ1-6, the CDR3 gives the full variable domain: NAGVMQNPRHLVRRRGQEARLRCSPMKGHSHVYWYRQLPEEGLKFMVYLQKENIIDESGMPKERFSAEFPKEGPSILRIQQVVRGDSAAYFCASSPRTGDNSPLHFGNGTRLTVT.

This chain's CDR3 is CAISEVDSGSYEQYF. For the CDR3, the DNA is TGTGCCATCAGTGAGGTGGACAGCGGCTCCTACGAGCAGTACTTC. The chain recombines TRBV10-3 with TRBJ2-7; D is perhaps TRBD1 (6 bases). Germline CDR1 ENHRY, CDR2 SYGVKD. The germline V and J ends were trimmed by 2 bases and 0 bases, with 11 bases remaining between them. This CDR3 comprises 15 residues.

V gene TRBV7-9 combines with J gene TRBJ2-3; weak D call: TRBD2 (5 bases). Deletions cut 0 bases from V and 6 bases from J, with 10 bases between. Per the germline V gene, CDR1 is SEHNR and CDR2 is FQNEAQ (reference sequence). The CDR3 consists of 14 residues. This CDR3 reads CASSLAGPGDTQYF. The CDR3 nucleotides are TGTGCCAGCAGCTTAGCGGGCCCGGGGGATACGCAGTATTTT.

This chain links TRBV5-1 with TRBJ2-7, with TRBD1 matching 9 bases. Trimming at V came to 0 bases and at J to 1 base, leaving 2 bases not matched to a gene. The germline V gene encodes CDR1 SGHRS and CDR2 YFSETQ. The CDR3 is made up of 15 amino acids. CDR3 coding DNA: TGCGCCAGCAGCTTGGCCGGGACAGGGTCCTACGAGCAGTACTTC. Translated, it gives CASSLAGTGSYEQYF.

The CDR3 region is CASSERGQGAKGTEAFF. The CDR3 DNA reads as TGTGCCAGCAGTGAAAGGGGACAGGGGGCAAAAGGGACTGAAGCTTTCTTT. The V call is TRBV6-1, the J call TRBJ1-1, with 12 bases aligning to TRBD1. CDR1 is MNHNS, CDR2 SASEGT, per germline. This CDR3 is 17 amino acids long. With 2 bases clipped from V and 5 bases from J, the junction kept 9 bases outside the gene matches.

The chain links TRBV5-6 to TRBJ2-1; D possibly corresponds to TRBD1 (6 bases). V lost 4 bases and J lost 9, with 11 bases in between. Looked up from germline, CDR1 is SGHDT and CDR2 is YYEEEE. The CDR3 runs 12 residues. The CDR3 sequence: CASSRQVTEQFF. For the CDR3, the DNA is TGTGCCAGCAGCCGACAGGTCACTGAGCAGTTCTTC.

This chain connects TRBV21-1 to TRBJ2-1; TRBD1 is taken as the D call from the table, unchecked against the DNA. TRBV21-1 corresponds to a pseudogene. CDR3 length: 17 amino acids. CDR3 in DNA: TGTGCCAGCAGCAAAGAGGGGCCGAAAAGCTCCTACAATGAGCAGTTCTTC. This encodes CASSKEGPKSSYNEQFF.

The table lists this clone with a few counts. The chain carries TRBV20-1 and TRBJ1-2; D remains unclear. The CDR3 is 11 residues long. The germline V gene encodes CDR1 DFQATT and CDR2 SNEGSKA (reference sequence). Trimming left V 3 bases short and J 5 bases short, with 7 bases between. CDR3 sequence (DNA): TGCAGTGCTAGGGGAGGGTATGGCTACACCTTC. Protein sequence: CSARGGYGYTF.

The J gene is TRBJ1-5, the V gene TRBV1; TRBD1, the D gene given by the table, was not confirmed from the DNA. TRBV1 is shown as a pseudogene. There are 14 residues in the CDR3. This CDR3 reads CTSSQEGVGQPQHF. CDR3 in DNA: TGCACCAGCAGCCAAGAAGGGGTAGGTCAGCCCCAGCATTTT.

The CDR3 here is CASSDGTGPKNIQYF. Here the CDR3 DNA reads TGTGCCAGCAGCGATGGGACAGGGCCCAAAAACATTCAGTACTTC. J is TRBJ2-4 and V is TRBV7-9; 9 positions match TRBD1. The V gene's germline CDR1 is SEHNR and CDR2 FQNEAQ (reference sequence). The CDR3 totals 15 residues. V was pared by 5 bases and J by 2 bases, with 4 bases of the junction left unmatched.

The genes are TRBV6-5 and TRBJ2-1; 11 bases match TRBD2. The junction had 7 bases not matched to a gene; V was cut back by 5 bases and J by 10 bases. The germline CDR1 and CDR2 sequences are MNHEY and SVGAGI. This CDR3 has 14 residues. CDR3 sequence (DNA): TGTGCCAGCAGTCAGGGACTAGCGGCCGCAGAGCAGTTCTTC. This encodes CASSQGLAAAEQFF.

The rearrangement links TRBV18 to TRBJ1-1; 9 nucleotides match TRBD1. The trim removed 8 bases at V and 1 base at J, leaving 17 bases unmatched. The CDR3 is 18 amino acids. CDR1 and CDR2 (germline): KGHSH, LQKENI. The CDR3 spells CASTDRDRDTYPNTEAFF. The DNA for the CDR3 is TGTGCCAGCACGGACCGGGACAGGGACACCTATCCGAACACTGAAGCTTTCTTT.

This sequence joins TRBV10-2 and TRBJ2-5; 8 nucleotides align to TRBD2. Germline CDR1 reads WSHSY; CDR2 reads SAAADI. V dropped 2 bases and J dropped 5; count of bases not matched to a gene: 7. CDR3 length: 15 residues. The CDR3 loop reads CASSEDSGILETQYF. CDR3 nucleotide sequence: TGCGCCAGCAGTGAGGATAGCGGGATCCTGGAGACCCAGTACTTC.

The genes are TRBV14 and TRBJ2-2; a possible D gene is TRBD1 (5 bases). Germline V gene sequence: CDR1 SGHDN, CDR2 FVKESK. The CDR3 extends over 16 amino acids. Trimming took 2 bases from V and 4 from J, leaving 14 bases between them. The chain's CDR3 is CASSQLQGWGTGELFF. The DNA for the CDR3 is TGTGCCAGCAGCCAACTGCAGGGTTGGGGCACCGGGGAGCTGTTTTTT.

This clone was detected only once. The rearrangement uses TRBV4-1 and TRBJ2-7; 7 bases align to TRBD1. Germline-derived CDR1 and CDR2 are MGHRA and YSYEKL. V gave up 0 bases and J gave up 4 bases; unmatched junction bases: 6. The CDR3 has 15 residues. CDR3 DNA sequence: TGCGCCAGCAGCCAAGATCCAGGGGGAATTTACGAGCAGTACTTC. It yields the protein CASSQDPGGIYEQYF.

This clone was counted between two and nine times. This chain links TRBV10-1 with TRBJ1-5; 7 nucleotides line up with TRBD1. The CDR3 is made up of 14 amino acids. Germline V gene lookup returns CDR1 WNHNN and CDR2 SYGVQD (reference sequence). Unmatched junction bases numbered 0, after V lost 0 bases and J lost 4 bases. CDR3 nucleotides: TGCGCCAGCAGTGAGTCGACAGGGAATCAGCCCCAGCATTTT. It translates to CASSESTGNQPQHF.

This clone showed up just a few times. The V gene is TRBV12-3 or TRBV12-4, the J gene TRBJ2-7; possible D gene TRBD1, 5 bases. Trimming took 6 bases from V and 6 from J, leaving 15 bases between them. CDR3 length: 13 amino acids. The DNA of the CDR3 is TGTGCCAGCAGCTCGACAGTCCCCGGCGAGCAGTACTTC. It translates to CASSSTVPGEQYF.